This is a list of T cell receptor beta chains from one sample in a study of T cell responses to AZD1222 COVID-19 vaccine. TCRdb's table, derived via immunoSEQ multiplex PCR, lists solely in-frame clones and lacks some. The table includes about 120,000 clones, approximately 92% detected once. Sequenced here: peripheral blood, sampled on day 0 of AZD1222 vaccination. These receptors were collected from an adult in good health. The CDR3 runs from the conserved cysteine through the conserved F or W.

TRBJ2-2,TRBV6-1,CASSEGRGSAGELFF
TRBJ1-2,TRBV2,CAKTQRDRQGVRYGYTF
TRBJ1-5,TRBV9,CASSVEGSNQPQHF
TRBJ2-1,TRBV29-1,CSVELSGTSDYEQFF
TRBJ2-7,TRBV28,CASPPDRGGDYEQYF
TRBJ1-5,TRBV10-2,CASSALPGTSNNQPQHF
TRBJ2-7,TRBV4-1,CASSQVGRLDEQYF
TRBJ2-1,TRBV27,CASSPLETGGDEQFF
TRBJ2-7,TRBV7-6,CASSLAGGASYEQYF
TRBJ2-7,TRBV28,CASRSGQSYEQYF
TRBJ1-1,TRBV6-5,CASSNSFMNTEAFF
TRBJ1-1,TRBV28,CASSLQRLNTEAFF
TRBJ1-1,TRBV12-3/TRBV12-4,CASRWTGTTEAFF
TRBJ2-7,TRBV21-1,CASSKGRDRAYEQYF
TRBJ1-1,TRBV19,CASTPEPGGYTEAFF
TRBJ2-1,TRBV7-9,CASSRLAGQGEQFF
TRBJ2-7,TRBV30,CAWTSAGDYEQYF
TRBJ1-6,TRBV3-1/TRBV3-2,CASSLQGPPSPLHF
TRBJ1-3,TRBV5-1,CASSLEGNSGNTIYF
TRBJ2-5,TRBV3-1/TRBV3-2,CASSQGALTGSETQYF
TRBJ2-7,TRBV5-6,CASSLERGRVEQYF
TRBJ2-7,TRBV28,CASSLPAGAYEQYF
TRBJ1-6,TRBV6-2/TRBV6-3,CASSFSEDSPLHF
TRBJ2-7,TRBV7-9,CASSLAGTGYEQYF
TRBJ1-6,TRBV4-1,CASSQVNSYNSPLHF
TRBJ2-7,TRBV24-1,CATYQTTVTYEQYF
TRBJ2-1,TRBV3-1/TRBV3-2,CASSQGGQNNEQFF
TRBJ1-4,TRBV20-1,CSANERGLLANEKLFF
TRBJ2-5,TRBV29-1,CSVWTSGGPLQETQYF
TRBJ1-5,TRBV28,CASSTGNQPQHF
TRBJ1-1,TRBV12-3/TRBV12-4,CASLTGGNTEAFF
TRBJ2-3,TRBV10-3,CAISDVISAKTDTQYF
TRBJ1-1,TRBV5-1,CASSWDRGGRNTEAFF
TRBJ2-5,TRBV12-3/TRBV12-4,CASSLDSVETQYF
TRBJ2-5,TRBV5-4,CASTRGMGRGLETQYF
TRBJ2-7,TRBV30,CAWSVVGVTSGSHIGEQYF
TRBJ1-2,TRBV6-2/TRBV6-3,CASSYPGTLNGYTF
TRBJ2-7,TRBV28,CASSLGGANHEQYF
TRBJ1-2,TRBV7-9,CASSLVGSSYGYTF
TRBJ2-7,TRBV5-6,CASSLEAIPYEQYF
TRBJ2-7,TRBV6-2/TRBV6-3,CASSYTWTSGGSYEQYF
TRBJ2-7,TRBV11-2,CASSPGQEQYF
TRBJ2-7,TRBV27,CASKEEGTDPYEQYF
TRBJ2-1,TRBV3-1/TRBV3-2,CASSLYNEQFF
TRBJ2-5,TRBV11-3,CASSLGRAGYGETQYF
TRBJ1-2,TRBV28,CASSQRGGLDGYTF
TRBJ1-5,TRBV6-2/TRBV6-3,CASSPGQGFNQPQHF
TRBJ1-1,TRBV10-3,CAIGGPNTEAFF
TRBJ1-3,TRBV5-1,CASSMDSSGNTIYF
TRBJ2-7,TRBV30,CAWTGGTFTYEQYF